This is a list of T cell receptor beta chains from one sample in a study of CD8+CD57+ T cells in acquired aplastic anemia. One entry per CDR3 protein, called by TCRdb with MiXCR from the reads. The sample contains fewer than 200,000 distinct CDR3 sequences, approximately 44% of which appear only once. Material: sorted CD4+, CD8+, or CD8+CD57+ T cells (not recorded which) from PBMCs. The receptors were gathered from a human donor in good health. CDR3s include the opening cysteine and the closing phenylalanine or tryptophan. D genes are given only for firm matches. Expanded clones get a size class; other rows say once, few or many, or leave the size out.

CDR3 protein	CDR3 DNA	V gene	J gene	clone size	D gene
CASRGGGGTGANVLTF	TGCGCCAGCAGAGGAGGCGGCGGGACTGGGGCCAACGTCCTGACTTTC	TRBV5-1	TRBJ2-6	many	NA
CASSIGSGRMQTQYF	TGTGCCAGTAGTATAGGAAGCGGGAGGATGCAGACCCAGTACTTC	TRBV19	TRBJ2-5	NA	TRBD2
CASGWTGEETQYF	TGTGCCAGCGGGTGGACAGGGGAAGAGACCCAGTACTTC	TRBV12-3/TRBV12-4	TRBJ2-5	NA	TRBD1
CASSPLAKNIQYF	TGTGCCAGCTCACCTCTAGCCAAAAACATTCAGTACTTC	TRBV18	TRBJ2-4	NA	NA
CATSRTGISYNSPLHF	TGTGCCACCAGCAGAACAGGGATCTCCTATAATTCACCCCTCCACTTT	TRBV15	TRBJ1-6	many	NA
CSAPGITSGSYEQYF	TGCAGTGCCCCCGGCATTACTAGCGGCTCCTACGAGCAGTACTTC	TRBV20-1	TRBJ2-7	NA	TRBD2
CASSHSGGAVNEQFF	TGTGCCAGCAGCCATAGCGGGGGGGCGGTCAATGAGCAGTTCTTC	TRBV11-2	TRBJ2-1	once	TRBD2
CASSPGGPGSPLHF	TGTGCCAGCTCACCGGGGGGTCCAGGTTCACCCCTCCACTTT	TRBV18	TRBJ1-6	NA	NA
CASSQQEGLALTQYF	TGCGCCAGCAGCCAACAAGAGGGACTAGCGTTGACCCAGTACTTC	TRBV4-1	TRBJ2-5	many	TRBD2
CASSVLARGSYNEQFF	TGTGCCAGCAGCGTCCTAGCGAGGGGCTCCTACAATGAGCAGTTCTTC	TRBV9	TRBJ2-1	many	NA
CASIDFDRGRGYTF	TGTGCCAGCATCGACTTCGACAGGGGTCGTGGCTACACCTTC	TRBV6-1	TRBJ1-2	many	TRBD1
CASSSRGNGWGLETQYF	TGTGCCAGCAGCTCCAGGGGTAACGGGTGGGGTCTAGAGACCCAGTACTTC	TRBV7-6	TRBJ2-5	NA	NA
CATSDSGYGYTF	TGTGCCACCAGTGACTCCGGGTATGGCTACACCTTC	TRBV24-1	TRBJ1-2	many	NA
CAISASRDNQPQHF	TGTGCCATCAGTGCAAGCCGAGATAATCAGCCCCAGCATTTT	TRBV10-3	TRBJ1-5	NA	NA
CSARDALLNEKLFF	TGCAGTGCTAGAGATGCACTGCTTAATGAAAAACTGTTTTTT	TRBV20-1	TRBJ1-4	few	NA
CASSFGGVRTGELFF	TGTGCCAGCAGCTTCGGCGGAGTCCGGACCGGGGAGCTGTTTTTT	TRBV11-1	TRBJ2-2	many	NA
CASSGDRWGNQPQHF	TGTGCCAGCAGCGGAGACAGGTGGGGGAATCAGCCCCAGCATTTT	TRBV2	TRBJ1-5	NA	NA
CASSLAGHSYEQYF	TGTGCCAGCAGCTTGGCAGGTCACTCCTACGAGCAGTACTTC	TRBV7-9	TRBJ2-7	NA	NA
CASSETGSETQYF	TGTGCTAGCAGCGAGACTGGTTCTGAGACCCAGTACTTC	TRBV7-7	TRBJ2-5	few	NA
CSARDRVEAFF	TGCAGTGCTAGAGATCGGGTAGAAGCCTTCTTT	TRBV20-1	TRBJ1-1	NA	NA
CASIRSGMGTEAFF	TGTGCCAGTATAAGATCAGGGATGGGCACTGAAGCTTTCTTT	TRBV28	TRBJ1-1	few	NA
CASSYSLGNTEAFF	TGTGCCAGCAGTTACTCCTTGGGGAACACTGAAGCTTTCTTT	TRBV6-2/TRBV6-3	TRBJ1-1	few	NA
CASSWTSVNTGELFF	TGTGCCAGCAGCTGGACTAGCGTGAACACCGGGGAGCTGTTTTTT	TRBV5-4	TRBJ2-2	many	TRBD2
CSVELLGYQETQYF	TGCAGCGTTGAGCTTCTAGGGTACCAAGAGACCCAGTACTTC	TRBV29-1	TRBJ2-5	NA	NA
CASSTWTGFTYEQYF	TGCGCCAGCAGCACATGGACAGGATTTACCTACGAGCAGTACTTC	TRBV5-1	TRBJ2-7	many	TRBD1
CATTGLGNEQFF	TGTGCCACCACTGGACTAGGGAATGAGCAGTTCTTC	TRBV24-1	TRBJ2-1	many	TRBD2
CSSGLAGGHQFF	TGCAGCTCGGGACTAGCGGGGGGACATCAGTTCTTC	TRBV29-1	TRBJ2-1	NA	TRBD2
CASSQGLAGYNEQFF	TGTGCCAGCAGCCAAGGACTAGCGGGGTACAATGAGCAGTTCTTC	TRBV7-8	TRBJ2-1	many	TRBD2